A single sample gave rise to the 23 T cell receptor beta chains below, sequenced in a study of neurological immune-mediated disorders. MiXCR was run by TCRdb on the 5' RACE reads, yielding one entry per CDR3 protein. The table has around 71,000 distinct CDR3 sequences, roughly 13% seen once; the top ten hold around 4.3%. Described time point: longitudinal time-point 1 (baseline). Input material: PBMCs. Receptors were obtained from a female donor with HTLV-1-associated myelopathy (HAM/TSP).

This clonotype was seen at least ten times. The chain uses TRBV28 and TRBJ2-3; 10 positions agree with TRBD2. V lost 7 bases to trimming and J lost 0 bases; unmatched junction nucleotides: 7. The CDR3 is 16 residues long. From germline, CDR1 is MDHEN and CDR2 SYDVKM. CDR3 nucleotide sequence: TGTGCCAGCACTCTCGTAGCGGGGGGAAGCACAGATACGCAGTATTTT. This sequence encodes CASTLVAGGSTDTQYF. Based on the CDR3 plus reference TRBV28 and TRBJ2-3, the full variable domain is DVKVTQSSRYLVKRTGEKVFLECVQDMDHENMFWYRQDPGLGLRLIYFSYDVKMKEKGDIPEGYSVSREKKERFSLILESASTNQTSMYLCASTLVAGGSTDTQYFGPGTRLTVL.

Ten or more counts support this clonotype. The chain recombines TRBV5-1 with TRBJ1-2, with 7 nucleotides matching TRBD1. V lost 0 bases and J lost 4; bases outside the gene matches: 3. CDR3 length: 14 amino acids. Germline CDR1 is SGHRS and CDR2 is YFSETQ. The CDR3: CASSLEGGGYGYTF. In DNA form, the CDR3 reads TGCGCCAGCAGCTTGGAAGGGGGCGGCTATGGCTACACCTTC.

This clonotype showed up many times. The DNA for the CDR3 is TGCGCCAGCAGCTTGGGAACAGGACCTAGCACAGATACGCAGTATTTT. Its protein is CASSLGTGPSTDTQYF. The rearrangement joins TRBV5-1 to TRBJ2-3; a weak D match, TRBD1 (5 bases). CDR1 is SGHRS and CDR2 is YFSETQ in the germline V gene. This CDR3 spans 16 amino acids. Trimming took 0 bases from V and 0 from J, leaving 11 bases between them.

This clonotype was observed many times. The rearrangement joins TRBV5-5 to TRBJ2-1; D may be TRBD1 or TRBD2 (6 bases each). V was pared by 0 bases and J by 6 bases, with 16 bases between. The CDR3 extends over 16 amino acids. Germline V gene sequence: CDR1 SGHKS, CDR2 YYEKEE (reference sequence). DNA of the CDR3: TGTGCCAGCAGCTTGGGTGTGGTGGGGGGCATCAATGAGCAGTTCTTC. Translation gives CASSLGVVGGINEQFF.

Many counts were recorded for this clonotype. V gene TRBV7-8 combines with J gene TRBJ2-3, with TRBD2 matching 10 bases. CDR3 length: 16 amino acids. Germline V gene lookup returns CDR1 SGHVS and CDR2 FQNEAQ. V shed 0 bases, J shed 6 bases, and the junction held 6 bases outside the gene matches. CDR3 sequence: CASSLAGRTSGDTQYF. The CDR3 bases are TGTGCCAGCAGCTTAGCGGGCCGGACTAGCGGTGATACGCAGTATTTT.

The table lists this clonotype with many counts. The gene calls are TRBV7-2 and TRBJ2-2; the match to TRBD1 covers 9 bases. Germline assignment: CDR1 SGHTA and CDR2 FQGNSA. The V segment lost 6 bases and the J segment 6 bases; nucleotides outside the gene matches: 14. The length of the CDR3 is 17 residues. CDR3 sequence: CASSRRTGGASPGELFF. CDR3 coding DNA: TGTGCCAGCAGTCGGAGAACAGGGGGCGCGTCCCCCGGGGAGCTGTTTTTT.

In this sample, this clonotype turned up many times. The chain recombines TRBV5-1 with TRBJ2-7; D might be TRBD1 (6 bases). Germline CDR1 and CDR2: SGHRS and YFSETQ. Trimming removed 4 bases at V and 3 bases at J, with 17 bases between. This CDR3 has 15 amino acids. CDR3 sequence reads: CASSPGTGYGYEQYF. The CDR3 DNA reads TGCGCCAGCAGCCCCGGCACAGGGTATGGCTACGAGCAGTACTTC.

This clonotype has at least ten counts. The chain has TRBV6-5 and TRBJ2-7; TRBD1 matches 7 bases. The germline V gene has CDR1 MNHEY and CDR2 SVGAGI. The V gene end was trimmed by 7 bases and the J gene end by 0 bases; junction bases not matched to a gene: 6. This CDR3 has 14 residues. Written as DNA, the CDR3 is TGTGCCAGCACCTCCGGGACAGACTCCTACGAGCAGTACTTC. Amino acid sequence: CASTSGTDSYEQYF.

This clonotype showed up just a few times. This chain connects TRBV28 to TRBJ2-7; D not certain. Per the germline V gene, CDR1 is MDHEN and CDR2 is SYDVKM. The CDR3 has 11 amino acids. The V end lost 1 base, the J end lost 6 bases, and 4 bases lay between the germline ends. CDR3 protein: CASSLFLEQYF. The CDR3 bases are TGTGCCAGCAGTTTATTTCTCGAGCAGTACTTC. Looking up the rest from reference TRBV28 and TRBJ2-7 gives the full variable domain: DVKVTQSSRYLVKRTGEKVFLECVQDMDHENMFWYRQDPGLGLRLIYFSYDVKMKEKGDIPEGYSVSREKKERFSLILESASTNQTSMYLCASSLFLEQYFGPGTRLTVT.

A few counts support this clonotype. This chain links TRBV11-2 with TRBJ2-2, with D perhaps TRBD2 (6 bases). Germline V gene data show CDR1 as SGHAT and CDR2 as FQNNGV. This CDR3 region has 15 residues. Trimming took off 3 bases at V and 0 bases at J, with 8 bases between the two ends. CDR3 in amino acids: CASSFRGTNTGELFF. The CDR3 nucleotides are TGTGCCAGCAGCTTCCGGGGGACGAACACCGGGGAGCTGTTTTTT.

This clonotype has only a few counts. In DNA form, the CDR3 reads TGTGCCAGCAGCCTCGGGGTTGGGGAATACGAGCAGTACTTC. Protein: CASSLGVGEYEQYF. This chain connects TRBV3-1 to TRBJ2-7; the D gene is possibly TRBD2 (5 bases). CDR1 LGHDT and CDR2 YNNKEL come from the germline V gene (reference sequence). V lost 4 bases and J 4 bases, leaving 14 bases between the germline ends. The CDR3 has 14 amino acids.

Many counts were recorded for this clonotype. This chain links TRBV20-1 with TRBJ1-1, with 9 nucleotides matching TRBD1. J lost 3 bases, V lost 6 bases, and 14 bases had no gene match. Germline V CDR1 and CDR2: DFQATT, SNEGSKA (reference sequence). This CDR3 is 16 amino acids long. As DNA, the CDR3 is TGCAGTGCGCAACCCTTCGGGACAGGGCTGGACACTGAAGCTTTCTTT. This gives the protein CSAQPFGTGLDTEAFF.

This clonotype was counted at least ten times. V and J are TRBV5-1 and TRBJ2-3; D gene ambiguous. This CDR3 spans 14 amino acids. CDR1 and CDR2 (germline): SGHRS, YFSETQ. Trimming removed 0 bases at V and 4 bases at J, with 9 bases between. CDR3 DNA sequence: TGCGCCAGCAGCTTGGATTGGGCGCCAGATACGCAGTATTTT. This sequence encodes CASSLDWAPDTQYF.

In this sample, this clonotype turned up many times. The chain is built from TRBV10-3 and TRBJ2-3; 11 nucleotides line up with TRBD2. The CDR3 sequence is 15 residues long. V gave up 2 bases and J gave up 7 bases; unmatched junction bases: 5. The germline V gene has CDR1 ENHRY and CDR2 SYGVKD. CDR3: CAISESSGGAYTQYF. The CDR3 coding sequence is TGTGCCATCAGTGAGAGTAGCGGGGGGGCATATACGCAGTATTTT.

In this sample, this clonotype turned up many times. The CDR3 coding sequence is TGCGCCAGCAGTATCGGAGATACGCAGTATTTT. This translates into CASSIGDTQYF. This chain joins TRBV5-1 and TRBJ2-3, with D unclear. The CDR3 consists of 11 residues. Deletions cut 5 bases from V and 5 bases from J, with 6 bases between. Per germline, CDR1 SGHRS and CDR2 YFSETQ. The full variable domain, its missing parts supplied by reference TRBV5-1 and TRBJ2-3, is KAGVTQTPRYLIKTRGQQVTLSCSPISGHRSVSWYQQTPGQGLQFLFEYFSETQRNKGNFPGRFSGRQFSNSRSEMNVSTLELGDSALYLCASSIGDTQYFGPGTRLTVL.

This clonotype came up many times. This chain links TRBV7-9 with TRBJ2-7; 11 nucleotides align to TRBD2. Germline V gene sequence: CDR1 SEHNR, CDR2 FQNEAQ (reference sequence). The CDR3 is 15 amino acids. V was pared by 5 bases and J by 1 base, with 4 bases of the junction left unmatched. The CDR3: CASSPASGGSYEQYF. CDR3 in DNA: TGTGCCAGCAGCCCCGCTAGCGGGGGGTCCTACGAGCAGTACTTC. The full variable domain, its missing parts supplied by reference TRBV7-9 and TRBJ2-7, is DTGVSQNPRHKITKRGQNVTFRCDPISEHNRLYWYRQTLGQGPEFLTYFQNEAQLEKSRLLSDRFSAERPKGSFSTLEIQRTEQGDSAMYLCASSPASGGSYEQYFGPGTRLTVT.

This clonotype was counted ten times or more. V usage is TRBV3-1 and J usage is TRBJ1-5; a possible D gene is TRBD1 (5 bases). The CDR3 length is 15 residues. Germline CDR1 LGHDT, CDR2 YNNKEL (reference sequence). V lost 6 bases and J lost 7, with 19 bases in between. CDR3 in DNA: TGTGCCAGCAGTCGGGACTCCCTTAGAGGGCAGCCCCAGCATTTT. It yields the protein CASSRDSLRGQPQHF.

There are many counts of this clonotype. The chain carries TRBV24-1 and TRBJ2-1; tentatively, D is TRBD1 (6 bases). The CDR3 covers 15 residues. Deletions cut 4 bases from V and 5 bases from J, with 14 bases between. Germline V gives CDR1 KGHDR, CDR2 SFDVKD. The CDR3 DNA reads TGTGCCACCAGTGACCGACAGGTCTCTAACAATGAGCAGTTCTTC. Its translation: CATSDRQVSNNEQFF.

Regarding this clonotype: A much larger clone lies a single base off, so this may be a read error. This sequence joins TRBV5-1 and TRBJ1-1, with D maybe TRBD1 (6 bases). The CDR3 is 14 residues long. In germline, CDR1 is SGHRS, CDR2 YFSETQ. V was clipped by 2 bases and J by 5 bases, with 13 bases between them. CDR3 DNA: TGCGCCAGCAGCTTACAGGGAAGTTTGACTGAAGCTTTCTTT. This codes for CASSLQGSLTEAFF.

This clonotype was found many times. This chain's CDR3 is CASSYSPTPGRNEQFF. The DNA for the CDR3 is TGTGCCAGCAGTTACTCCCCTACTCCAGGGAGGAATGAGCAGTTCTTC. The chain joins TRBV6-2 or TRBV6-3 to TRBJ2-1; perhaps TRBD2 as D (6 bases). This CDR3 comprises 16 residues. Germline CDR1 is MNHEY and CDR2 is SVGEGT. V shed 0 bases and J shed 7 bases, with 16 bases lying between them.

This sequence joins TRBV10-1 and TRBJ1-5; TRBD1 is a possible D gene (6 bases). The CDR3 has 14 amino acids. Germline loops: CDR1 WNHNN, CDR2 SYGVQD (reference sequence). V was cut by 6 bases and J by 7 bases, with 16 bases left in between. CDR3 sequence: CASRLKTGNQPQHF. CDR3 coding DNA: TGCGCCAGCAGACTTAAAACAGGGAACCAGCCCCAGCATTTT.

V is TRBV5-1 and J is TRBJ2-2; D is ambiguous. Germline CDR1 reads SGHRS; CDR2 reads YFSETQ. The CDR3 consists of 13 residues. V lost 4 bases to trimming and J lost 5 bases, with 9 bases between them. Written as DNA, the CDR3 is TGCGCCAGCAGCCAAGGAAGGACCGGGGAGCTGTTTTTT. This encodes CASSQGRTGELFF.

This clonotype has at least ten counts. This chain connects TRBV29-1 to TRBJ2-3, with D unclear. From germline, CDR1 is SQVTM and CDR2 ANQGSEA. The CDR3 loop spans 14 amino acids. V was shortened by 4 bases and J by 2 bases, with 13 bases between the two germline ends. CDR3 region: CSVAVLAPTDTQYF. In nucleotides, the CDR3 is TGCAGCGTTGCCGTACTGGCCCCCACAGATACGCAGTATTTT.